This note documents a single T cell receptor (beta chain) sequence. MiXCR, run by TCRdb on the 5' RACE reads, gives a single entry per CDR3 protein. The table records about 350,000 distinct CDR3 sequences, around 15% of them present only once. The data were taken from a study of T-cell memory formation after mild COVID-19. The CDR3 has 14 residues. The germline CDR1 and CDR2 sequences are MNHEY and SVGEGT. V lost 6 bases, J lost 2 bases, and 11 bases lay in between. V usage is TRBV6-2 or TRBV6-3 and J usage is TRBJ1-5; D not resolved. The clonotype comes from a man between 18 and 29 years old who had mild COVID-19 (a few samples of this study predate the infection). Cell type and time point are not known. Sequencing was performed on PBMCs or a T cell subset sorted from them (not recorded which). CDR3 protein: CASSERSGNQPQHF. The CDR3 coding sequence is TGTGCCAGCAGCGAACGTTCGGGCAATCAGCCCCAGCATTTT.